Below, one TCR beta chain is given with its context. Its antigen is still unknown. The data originate from a study of PD-1 blockade in classical Hodgkin lymphoma. The wider study: Patients had nivolumab dosed at 3 mg/kg, delivered intravenously every 2 weeks. Points from the study as a whole: A reduction in baseline TCR diversity was reportedly seen in newly diagnosed patients relative to healthy donors. Exclusion covered patients beginning nivolumab under 1 year post-ASCT.

The CDR3 extends over 17 amino acids. After removal of 3 bases from V and 3 bases from J, the junction contained 6 bases not matched to a gene. The germline gives CDR1 LGHNA, CDR2 YSLEER. Generated by immunoSEQ multiplex PCR, the TCRdb table keeps only in-frame clones and is missing some. The sample has over 50,000 clones, roughly 80% seen once. Every patient had relapsed following autologous stem cell transplantation, and cohorts differed in brentuximab vedotin exposure. Best responses included complete response and partial response; otherwise, the best response was progressive disease. V is TRBV4-3 and J is TRBJ2-3, with TRBD2 matching 13 bases. Material: peripheral blood mononuclear cells (PBMCs), obtained at baseline. The clonotype originates from a human donor with classical Hodgkin lymphoma. The CDR3: CASSQGLLAGGTDTQYF. The CDR3 nucleotides read TGCGCCAGCAGCCAGGGTTTACTAGCGGGAGGGACAGATACGCAGTATTTT.